Following are 24 T cell receptor beta chains from one sample sequenced in a study of shared clonotypes between healthy human individuals. Only in-frame clones appear in the TCRdb table, and some are missing; sequencing was by immunoSEQ multiplex PCR. Among around 2.5 million clones listed, approximately 94% were seen once. Sequencing input: naive CD4+ T cells from PBMCs. The subset here: CD45RA+ positively selected. The receptors come from a man aged 18 to 29 in good health. Some clones in this sample may be carry-over from other donors' samples.

This clone was seen once. V and J are TRBV5-4 and TRBJ2-6; D perhaps matches TRBD1 (6 bases). Germline CDR1 reads SGHNT; CDR2 reads YYREEE (reference sequence). Deletions cut 5 bases from V and 3 bases from J, with 9 bases between. The CDR3 is made up of 14 amino acids. This chain's CDR3 is CASRQGNGANVLTF. CDR3 nucleotide sequence: TGTGCCAGCAGACAGGGTAATGGGGCCAACGTCCTGACTTTC.

The genes are TRBV5-4 and TRBJ2-3; D gene unclear. The V gene lost 0 bases and the J gene lost 8 bases, with 7 bases spanning the gap. CDR1 is SGHNT and CDR2 is YYREEE in the germline V gene (reference sequence). This CDR3 region has 12 residues. The CDR3 loop reads CASSLDSSTQYF. The CDR3 DNA reads TGTGCCAGCAGCTTGGATTCTTCTACGCAGTATTTT.

About this clone: Distinct nucleotide sequences in the sample also encode this CDR3. V gene TRBV7-9 combines with J gene TRBJ2-7, with TRBD1 identical over 7 bases. The CDR3 is 12 amino acids. J was trimmed by 4 bases and V by 3 bases; bases with no gene match: 0. Germline CDR1 reads SEHNR; CDR2 reads FQNEAQ (reference sequence). In DNA, the CDR3 is TGTGCCAGCAGCTTGGGACAGTACGAGCAGTACTTC. Its protein is CASSLGQYEQYF.

As regards this clone: A read error may account for a junction end that differs from germline. The chain is built from TRBV11-2 and TRBJ1-4; no definite D call. The CDR3 runs 17 residues. The germline V gene encodes CDR1 SGHAT and CDR2 FQNNGV. CDR3 nucleotides: TGTGCCGGCAGCCCAACCCCTTACAGCGCAACTAATGAAAAACTGTTTTTT. As protein: CAGSPTPYSATNEKLFF.

CDR3 loop: CASSPREREAPSQQFF. Here the CDR3 DNA reads TGTGCCAGCAGCCCCCGGGAGCGGGAGGCCCCGAGCCAGCAGTTCTTC. V usage is TRBV4-2 and J usage is TRBJ2-1; TRBD2 aligns across 9 bases. The trim removed 4 bases at V and 11 bases at J, leaving 15 bases unmatched. The CDR3 covers 16 residues. Germline CDR1 and CDR2: LGHNA and YNFKEQ.

Note on this clone: This sample includes further DNA sequences coding for the same CDR3. The V call is TRBV20-1, the J call TRBJ2-1; no firm D call. Germline V gene data show CDR1 as DFQATT and CDR2 as SNEGSKA (reference sequence). Trimming left V 5 bases short and J 4 bases short, with 3 bases between. The CDR3 runs 10 residues. CDR3 protein: CSAPYNEQFF. The DNA for the CDR3 is TGCAGTGCTCCTTACAATGAGCAGTTCTTC.

The chain employs TRBV18 and TRBJ2-5, with D unclear. Trimming took off 3 bases at V and 6 bases at J, with 11 bases between the two ends. Germline loops: CDR1 KGHSH, CDR2 LQKENI. The CDR3 spans 13 residues. The CDR3 DNA reads TGTGCCAGCTCACCGGGATCGGGCCAGACCCAGTACTTC. This encodes CASSPGSGQTQYF. The full variable domain, with the rest looked up from reference TRBV18 and TRBJ2-5, is NAGVMQNPRHLVRRRGQEARLRCSPMKGHSHVYWYRQLPEEGLKFMVYLQKENIIDESGMPKERFSAEFPKEGPSILRIQQVVRGDSAAYFCASSPGSGQTQYFGPGTRLLVL.

Here the CDR3 reads CASSVGLAGVTDNEQFF. CDR3 bases: TGTGCCAGCAGCGTCGGACTAGCGGGAGTGACTGACAATGAGCAGTTCTTC. V gene TRBV9 combines with J gene TRBJ2-1, with 13 nucleotides matching TRBD2. V trimming: 2 bases; J trimming: 5 bases; junction bases outside the gene matches: 7. The CDR3 is made up of 17 amino acids. Germline values: CDR1 SGDLS, CDR2 YYNGEE.

The chain carries TRBV6-5 and TRBJ2-2; TRBD1 matches at 9 bases. There are 14 residues in the CDR3. Germline assignment: CDR1 MNHEY and CDR2 SVGAGI. The V segment lost 5 bases and the J segment 6 bases; nucleotides outside the gene matches: 4. This CDR3 reads CASSRDRVPGELFF. CDR3 coding DNA: TGTGCCAGCAGTAGGGACAGGGTACCCGGGGAGCTGTTTTTT.

This clone was seen just once. V is TRBV18 and J is TRBJ2-7, with 12 bases aligning to TRBD1. Germline V gene lookup returns CDR1 KGHSH and CDR2 LQKENI. The CDR3 sequence is 17 residues long. V trimming: 2 bases; J trimming: 5 bases; junction bases outside the gene matches: 10. In nucleotides, the CDR3 is TGTGCCAGCTCACCAAGTAATGGGGGGACAGGGGGCGACGAGCAGTACTTC. Its protein is CASSPSNGGTGGDEQYF.

The V and J genes are TRBV28 and TRBJ1-2; 9 bases map to TRBD1. The ends lost 6 bases at V and 7 bases at J; junction bases unmatched: 6. Germline CDR1 MDHEN, CDR2 SYDVKM. CDR3 length equals 13 residues. This CDR3 reads CASRVDRGVGYTF. CDR3 bases: TGTGCCAGCAGGGTGGACAGGGGAGTTGGCTACACCTTC.

The rearrangement joins TRBV6-1 to TRBJ2-2; 9 bases map to TRBD1. The germline V gene encodes CDR1 MNHNS and CDR2 SASEGT. CDR3 length: 15 residues. V was pared by 5 bases and J by 4 bases, with 5 bases of the junction left unmatched. CDR3 in DNA: TGTGCCAGCAGTCCCTCGGACAGGGGCACCGGGGAGCTGTTTTTT. Its translation: CASSPSDRGTGELFF.

This rearrangement joins TRBV30 to TRBJ2-1; D is undetermined. CDR1 is GTSNPN, CDR2 SVGIG, per germline (reference sequence). V was clipped by 2 bases and J by 15 bases, with 20 bases between them. CDR3 length: 13 residues. Here the CDR3 reads CAWSTQVGVWMFF. The DNA for the CDR3 is TGTGCCTGGAGTACCCAGGTTGGTGTTTGGATGTTCTTC.

V usage is TRBV5-4 and J usage is TRBJ2-7; possibly TRBD1 for D (6 bases). The germline gives CDR1 SGHNT, CDR2 YYREEE (reference sequence). This CDR3 spans 15 amino acids. Trimming left V 0 bases short and J 3 bases short, with 13 bases between. Here the CDR3 DNA reads TGTGCCAGCAGCTTGGCTGTTACAGGGCGCTACGAGCAGTACTTC. Its protein is CASSLAVTGRYEQYF.

This chain connects TRBV7-8 to TRBJ2-3; D is possibly TRBD1 (5 bases). CDR1 is SGHVS and CDR2 is FQNEAQ in the germline V gene. This CDR3 region has 15 residues. The V and J ends lost 2 bases and 7 bases respectively, with 16 bases between them. The CDR3 loop is CASSLLSVAGNTQYF. The DNA of the CDR3 is TGTGCCAGCAGCTTACTGTCCGTGGCAGGGAATACGCAGTATTTT.

The V call is TRBV15, the J call TRBJ1-2, with unresolved D. The CDR3 extends over 15 amino acids. CDR1 and CDR2 (germline): LNHNV, YYDKDF (reference sequence). V lost 1 base and J lost 7, with 16 bases in between. The CDR3 loop reads CATSRGISPAGGYTF. In nucleotides, the CDR3 is TGTGCCACCAGCAGAGGGATCTCACCCGCCGGTGGCTACACCTTC.

This clone occurred once. V and J are TRBV29-1 and TRBJ2-5; unclear D gene. This CDR3 comprises 10 residues. CDR1 SQVTM and CDR2 ANQGSEA come from the germline V gene. Trimming removed 7 bases from V and 5 bases from J, with 8 bases in between. Here the CDR3 DNA reads TGCAGCGCCGACGAGGAGACCCAGTACTTC. Translated: CSADEETQYF. The complete variable domain, with remaining parts taken from reference TRBV29-1 and TRBJ2-5, reads SAVISQKPSRDICQRGTSLTIQCQVDSQVTMMFWYRQQPGQSLTLIATANQGSEATYESGFVIDKFPISRPNLTFSTLTVSNMSPEDSSIYLCSADEETQYFGPGTRLLVL.

The chain couples TRBV11-2 to TRBJ2-3; 9 positions match TRBD2. This CDR3 is built from 16 residues. CDR1 is SGHAT, CDR2 FQNNGV, per germline. The V segment lost 5 bases and the J segment 5 bases; nucleotides outside the gene matches: 11. CDR3: CASSPRTSDGGDTQYF. CDR3 DNA sequence: TGTGCCAGCAGCCCCCGGACTAGCGATGGTGGAGATACGCAGTATTTT.

The rearrangement links TRBV19 to TRBJ2-7; 7 nucleotides agree with TRBD1. The CDR3 spans 20 residues. Losses at the gene ends were 3 bases for V and 1 base for J; bases not matched to a gene: 21. Germline V gene sequence: CDR1 LNHDA, CDR2 SQIVND (reference sequence). The CDR3 region is CASSMKAMLPGQSYSYEQYF. In DNA, the CDR3 is TGTGCCAGTAGTATGAAAGCGATGCTCCCGGGACAGTCCTATTCCTACGAGCAGTACTTC.

V and J are TRBV5-6 and TRBJ2-3; D not resolved. Germline lookup yields CDR1 SGHDT and CDR2 YYEEEE. V lost 0 bases and J lost 4, with 6 bases in between. The CDR3 has 13 amino acids. CDR3 sequence: CASSLVSADTQYF. In nucleotides, the CDR3 is TGTGCCAGCAGCTTGGTTTCGGCAGATACGCAGTATTTT.

The chain links TRBV28 to TRBJ1-5, with 7 bases aligning to TRBD1. Losses at the gene ends were 3 bases for V and 0 bases for J; bases not matched to a gene: 11. The CDR3 loop spans 18 amino acids. CDR1 and CDR2 from the germline V gene are MDHEN and SYDVKM. CDR3 loop: CASSFVRQGTVSNQPQHF. CDR3 coding DNA: TGTGCCAGCAGTTTCGTTCGACAGGGTACGGTTAGCAATCAGCCCCAGCATTTT.

As concerns this clone: At the DNA level, this CDR3 is encoded by other sequences in the same sample as well. The chain uses TRBV7-6 and TRBJ2-5; D is undetermined. There are 11 residues in the CDR3. Deletions cut 5 bases from V and 2 bases from J, with 3 bases between. Germline CDR1 is SGHVS and CDR2 is FNYEAQ. CDR3 sequence reads: CASSVQETQYF. The CDR3, as DNA: TGTGCCAGCAGCGTTCAAGAGACCCAGTACTTC.

CDR3 coding DNA: TGTGCCAGCAGCCCCCGCGCGAGGCGAAACCGCTACACAGATACGCAGTATTTT. Encoded protein: CASSPRARRNRYTDTQYF. This rearrangement joins TRBV11-2 to TRBJ2-3; D is unresolved. V was pared by 5 bases and J by 2 bases, with 23 bases between. The CDR3 loop spans 18 amino acids. Germline lookup yields CDR1 SGHAT and CDR2 FQNNGV.

The chain employs TRBV6-5 and TRBJ1-5; maybe TRBD1 (5 bases). The length of the CDR3 is 13 residues. V shed 6 bases and J shed 6 bases, with 12 bases lying between them. Germline loops: CDR1 MNHEY, CDR2 SVGAGI. Here the CDR3 reads CASRAMRGQPQHF. The CDR3 nucleotides are TGTGCCAGCAGGGCGATGAGGGGTCAGCCCCAGCATTTT.